This T cell receptor (beta chain) was obtained from a study of blood T cell repertoires in COVID-19. Study-wide context: The study drew acute and convalescent COVID-19 samples from the United States, Italy and Spain. The analysed material was cDNA or gDNA that came from T cells, B-cell-depleted T cells, or PBMCs.

Authors' methods: How many nucleated cells were present was estimated from reference gene primer amplification. Measured with immunoSEQ multiplex PCR; TCRdb has only the in-frame clones, and not every one. The V and J calls and clone size are taken from that table; D and trimming were inferred from the DNA. The data show about 210,000 clones, approximately 85% seen once. V lost 6 bases and J 0 bases, leaving 15 bases between the germline ends. Per germline, CDR1 SQVTM and CDR2 ANQGSEA. This CDR3 has 14 residues. The chain combines TRBV29-1 with TRBJ2-7, with no clear D. This sequence originates from a woman between 50 and 59 years old with active or convalescent COVID-19. The sequencing input was peripheral blood. DNA for the CDR3: TGCAGCGTCGAATTTACCGGTAGCTCCTACGAGCAGTACTTC. Its protein is CSVEFTGSSYEQYF.